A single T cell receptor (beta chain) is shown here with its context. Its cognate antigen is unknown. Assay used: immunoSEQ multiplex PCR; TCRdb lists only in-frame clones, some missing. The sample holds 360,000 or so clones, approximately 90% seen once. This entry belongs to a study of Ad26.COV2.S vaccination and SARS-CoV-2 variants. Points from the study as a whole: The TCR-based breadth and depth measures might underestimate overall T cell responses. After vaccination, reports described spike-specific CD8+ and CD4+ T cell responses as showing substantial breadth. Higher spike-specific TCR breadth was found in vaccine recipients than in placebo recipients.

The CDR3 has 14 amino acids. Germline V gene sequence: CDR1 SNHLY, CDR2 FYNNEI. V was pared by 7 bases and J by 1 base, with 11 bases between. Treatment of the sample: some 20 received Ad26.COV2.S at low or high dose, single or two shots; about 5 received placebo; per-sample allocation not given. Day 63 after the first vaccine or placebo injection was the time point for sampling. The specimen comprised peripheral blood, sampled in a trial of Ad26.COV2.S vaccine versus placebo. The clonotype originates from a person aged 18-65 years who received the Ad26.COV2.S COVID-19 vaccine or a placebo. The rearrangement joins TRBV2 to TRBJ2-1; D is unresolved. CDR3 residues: CASTPQTSYNEQFF. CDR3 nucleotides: TGTGCCAGCACCCCCCAGACATCCTACAATGAGCAGTTCTTC.